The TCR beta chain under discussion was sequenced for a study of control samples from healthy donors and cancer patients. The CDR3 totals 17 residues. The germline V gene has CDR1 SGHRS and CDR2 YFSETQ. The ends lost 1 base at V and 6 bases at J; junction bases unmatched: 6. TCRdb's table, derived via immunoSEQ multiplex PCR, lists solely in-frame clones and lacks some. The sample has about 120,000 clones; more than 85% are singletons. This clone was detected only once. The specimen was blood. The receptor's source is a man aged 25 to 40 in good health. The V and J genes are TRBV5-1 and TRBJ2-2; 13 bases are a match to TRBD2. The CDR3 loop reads CASSLTGTSGEAGELFF. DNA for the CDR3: TGCGCCAGCAGCTTGACTGGGACTAGCGGGGAGGCCGGGGAGCTGTTTTTT.